These T cell receptor beta chains were read from a single sample in a study of response to subunit inactivated influenza vaccine. Via MiXCR, TCRdb re-called the RT-PCR reads, giving one row per CDR3 protein. The sample yields 700,000 to 900,000 distinct CDR3 sequences, around 20% seen once. The sample in question was PBMCs from blood, obtained 5 to 6 days after vaccination. These receptors all stem from a man aged 50 or older who received an inactivated influenza vaccine. Both conserved end residues are part of each CDR3. D genes are given only for firm matches. Only some rows state a clone size, as once, few, many or a class for expanded clones.

NA,TRBJ1-1,NA,TRBV7-9,TGTGCCAGTGACGTGGGGGAAATGAACACTGAAGCTTTCTTT,CASDVGEMNTEAFF
NA,TRBJ2-1,NA,TRBV9,TGTGCCAGCAGCCCGCTGCCCGATGAGCAGTTCTTC,CASSPLPDEQFF
NA,TRBJ1-1,NA,TRBV9,TGTGCCAGCAGCGTATCCGTAGGACAGCCAGATCAGACTGAAGCTTTCTTT,CASSVSVGQPDQTEAFF
NA,TRBJ2-1,TRBD2,TRBV29-1,TGCAGCGTATGGGGCGGACTAGCGGGAGTAAATGAGCAGTTCTTC,CSVWGGLAGVNEQFF
NA,TRBJ2-7,NA,TRBV7-2,TGTGCCAGCAGCTTAGGGAGTAGGAGCTCCTACGAGCAGTACTTC,CASSLGSRSSYEQYF
NA,TRBJ1-2,NA,TRBV12-3/TRBV12-4,TGTGCCAGCAGTTTGAAGGCAGGCTGGGGCTACACCTTC,CASSLKAGWGYTF
NA,TRBJ2-7,NA,TRBV7-9,TGTGCCAGCAGCTGGGAGAGCTCCTACGAGCAGTACTTC,CASSWESSYEQYF
few,TRBJ2-2,TRBD2,TRBV7-2,TGTGCCAGCAGCAGGGAGGGGCACGGGGAGCTGTTTTTT,CASSREGHGELFF
NA,TRBJ2-1,TRBD2,TRBV7-8,TGTGCCAGCAGCACCTATCTCGCGCGGGAGAATGAGCAGTTCTTC,CASSTYLARENEQFF
NA,TRBJ1-1,NA,TRBV7-8,TGTGCCAGCAGCCTGCCCCTACGAACTATGAACACTGAAGCTTTCTTT,CASSLPLRTMNTEAFF
NA,TRBJ2-7,NA,TRBV10-3,TGTGCCATCAGTGAGGATGTGACAGGATCCTACGAGCAGTACTTC,CAISEDVTGSYEQYF
few,TRBJ2-1,TRBD2,TRBV4-2,TGTGCCAGCAGCCAGAGGGGACTAGCGGCTTACAATGAGCAGTTCTTC,CASSQRGLAAYNEQFF
few,TRBJ2-3,TRBD1,TRBV20-1,TGCAGTGCTAGAGAGGACAGGTTGGGTACGCAGTATTTT,CSAREDRLGTQYF
NA,TRBJ1-2,NA,TRBV12-3/TRBV12-4,TGTGCCAGCAGTTTTCGGGTCGTAGCCCATGATGGCTACACCTTC,CASSFRVVAHDGYTF
NA,TRBJ2-3,NA,TRBV25-1,TGTGCCAGCCCTCAGAACCCAGATACGCAGTATTTT,CASPQNPDTQYF
many,TRBJ2-7,NA,TRBV4-2,TGTGCCAGCAGCCAAGGGACTAACTCCTACGAGCAGTACTTC,CASSQGTNSYEQYF
NA,TRBJ2-2,TRBD2,TRBV10-3,TGTGCCATCACCGGACTAGCAGTCACCGGGGAGCTGTTTTTT,CAITGLAVTGELFF
few,TRBJ2-7,NA,TRBV7-9,TGTGCCAGCAGATTGGACAGCCAACAGCAGTACTTC,CASRLDSQQQYF
few,TRBJ1-6,NA,TRBV21-1,TGTGCCAGCTGTCCGAGGGGGCCCCTCTTCTATAATTCACCCCTCCACTTT,CASCPRGPLFYNSPLHF
NA,TRBJ1-1,NA,TRBV20-1,TGCAGTGCTAGCTTCTGGCAGGGAAACACTGAAGCTTTCTTT,CSASFWQGNTEAFF
NA,TRBJ2-3,NA,TRBV27,TGTGCCAGCAGTCCACCCCGGGCGCGGGGCACAGATACGCAGTATTTT,CASSPPRARGTDTQYF
few,TRBJ2-7,TRBD2,TRBV29-1,TGCAGCGTTGTTGTGGCGGGGGGGCTCTCCTACGAGCAGTACTTC,CSVVVAGGLSYEQYF
once,TRBJ2-7,TRBD1,TRBV5-6,TGTGCCAGCAGCTCCAGGGGGTTAAACTACGAGCAGTACTTC,CASSSRGLNYEQYF
many,TRBJ1-4,TRBD1,TRBV5-1,TGCGCCAGCAGCCGCTCTAGGGGGCATGGTGAAAAACTGTTTTTT,CASSRSRGHGEKLFF
few,TRBJ2-7,NA,TRBV4-1,TGCGCCAGCAGCCAAGAGGGGGGGGGACACTCCTACGAGCAGTACTTC,CASSQEGGGHSYEQYF
NA,TRBJ2-3,TRBD1,TRBV28,TGTGCCAGCAGCGTCGGGACAGGGATCACAGATACGCAGTATTTT,CASSVGTGITDTQYF
many,TRBJ2-7,NA,TRBV10-3,TGTGCCACCTCGGATACCTACGAGCAGTACTTC,CATSDTYEQYF
few,TRBJ2-2,NA,TRBV11-2,TGTGCCAGCAACCCCGGGACCCTGGGTTTAGTCGGGGAGCTGTTTTTT,CASNPGTLGLVGELFF
NA,TRBJ2-5,NA,TRBV13,TGTGCCAGCAGCTTAGGGGGGTATGCCAGCCAGAAAGATCAAGAGACCCAGTACTTC,CASSLGGYASQKDQETQYF
few,TRBJ2-7,TRBD2,TRBV12-3/TRBV12-4,TGTGCCAGCAGCCCCCCGAGCGGGGGTCATTCCTACGAGCAGTACTTC,CASSPPSGGHSYEQYF
NA,TRBJ2-7,NA,TRBV6-1,TGTGCCAGCAGTGAACGAGGCGGCGAGCAGTACTTC,CASSERGGEQYF
once,TRBJ1-4,NA,TRBV29-1,TGCAGCGTTGCGGACAGCGGAACTAATGAAAAACTGTTTTTT,CSVADSGTNEKLFF
NA,TRBJ2-7,NA,TRBV5-1,TGCGCCAGCAGCTTGGCCACAGCCCCTATTAACGAGCAGTACTTC,CASSLATAPINEQYF
NA,TRBJ1-4,NA,TRBV29-1,TGCAGCGTTCTGGTGGGGGCGGAAAAACTGTTTTTT,CSVLVGAEKLFF
few,TRBJ2-1,TRBD1,TRBV20-1,TGCAGTGCTCTGGGACAGGGGGCGAGCAATGAGCAGTTCTTC,CSALGQGASNEQFF
NA,TRBJ2-5,NA,TRBV7-8,TGTGCCAGCAGCTTAATGTGGGGAAATGGGGAGACCCAGTACTTC,CASSLMWGNGETQYF
NA,TRBJ2-7,NA,TRBV11-1,TGTGCCAGCAGCTCCAGCGGAGACGAGCAGTACTTC,CASSSSGDEQYF
few,TRBJ2-3,TRBD2,TRBV10-2,TGCGCCTGTAAAGCGGGGGCCACAGATACGCAGTATTTT,CACKAGATDTQYF
once,TRBJ2-1,NA,TRBV6-1,TGTGCCAGCAGTGCCGTCCGGAATGAGCAGTTCTTC,CASSAVRNEQFF
NA,TRBJ2-7,TRBD1,TRBV29-1,TGCAGCGTTGAAACCCGGGACAGGGTCTACGAGCAGTACTTC,CSVETRDRVYEQYF
NA,TRBJ1-1,TRBD1,TRBV20-1,TGCAGTGCTAGAGGGGGAGGGGGCTGGCAATTTCGGGTCACTGAAGCTTTCTTT,CSARGGGGWQFRVTEAFF
few,TRBJ2-1,NA,TRBV29-1,TGCAGCGTTGAAGAGGGGGGCGGTGAGCAGTTCTTC,CSVEEGGGEQFF
many,TRBJ2-5,TRBD1,TRBV7-2,TGTGCCAGCAGCCGACAGGGCCAAGAGACCCAGTACTTC,CASSRQGQETQYF
NA,TRBJ1-1,NA,TRBV5-1,TGCGCCAGCAGCCCGGGGGACACCACTGAAGCTTTCTTT,CASSPGDTTEAFF
few,TRBJ2-7,NA,TRBV4-3,TGCGCCAGCAGCCAAGGAAATAGTGCTGCCTACGAGCAGTACTTC,CASSQGNSAAYEQYF
few,TRBJ2-7,NA,TRBV20-1,TGCAGTGCTAGAGATGGGATGCGATACGAGCAGTACTTC,CSARDGMRYEQYF
NA,TRBJ2-7,NA,TRBV20-1,TGCAGTGCTAGTATCCCCTCAGGTTCCCCCTACGAGCAGTACTTC,CSASIPSGSPYEQYF
NA,TRBJ1-4,NA,TRBV25-1,TGTGCCAGCAGTGAGGGGCAGGCTGAAAAACTGTTTTTT,CASSEGQAEKLFF
NA,TRBJ2-1,NA,TRBV20-1,TGCAGTGCCGGCGGAGGGACCTTTTCCTACAATGAGCAGTTCTTC,CSAGGGTFSYNEQFF